Presented here are 30 T cell receptor beta chains from one specimen sequenced in a study of T cell repertoires in cytomegalovirus infection. These receptors have no known antigen. TCRdb itself ran the reads through MiXCR, one entry per CDR3 protein. The sample lists 830,000 or so distinct CDR3 sequences, about 33% seen once, with roughly 12% in the top ten. The sample consisted of cultured CD8+ T cells from PBMCs, taken from culture after CMV antigen stimulation. The receptors derive from a human donor in good health (CMV status not recorded). Some clones in this sample may be carry-over from other donors' samples.

The rearrangement joins TRBV27 to TRBJ1-2; 10 bases are a match to TRBD1. This CDR3 is built from 15 residues. Germline-derived CDR1 and CDR2 are MNHEY and SMNVEV (reference sequence). The V gene end was trimmed by 3 bases and the J gene end by 4 bases; junction bases not matched to a gene: 5. Written as DNA, the CDR3 is TGTGCCAGCAGTTTCCAGGGGGACAGGGGCTATGGCTACACCTTC. Residues: CASSFQGDRGYGYTF.

This chain links TRBV6-5 with TRBJ1-2; D uncertain. The germline V and J ends were trimmed by 7 bases and 2 bases, with 17 bases remaining between them. This CDR3 has 15 amino acids. The germline V gene has CDR1 MNHEY and CDR2 SVGAGI. The CDR3 nucleotides read TGTGCCAGCACCCACTCGAGGGTTTTAAACTATGGCTACACCTTC. This encodes CASTHSRVLNYGYTF.

The rearrangement uses TRBV7-6 and TRBJ2-5; the match to TRBD2 covers 15 bases. Germline V gene lookup returns CDR1 SGHVS and CDR2 FNYEAQ. V dropped 1 base and J dropped 5; count of bases not matched to a gene: 5. The CDR3 consists of 17 residues. The DNA of the CDR3 is TGTGCCAGCAGCTTAGAGGTCGGACTAGCGGGGGGGGAGACCCAGTACTTC. Its translation is CASSLEVGLAGGETQYF.

This clonotype was counted between two and nine times. The CDR3 nucleotides read TGTGCCAGCAGCCTCGGAAGGCCCATCGGCCCAGATACGCAGTATTTT. It translates to CASSLGRPIGPDTQYF. This rearrangement joins TRBV6-5 to TRBJ2-3; no firm D call. Germline V gene data show CDR1 as MNHEY and CDR2 as SVGAGI. Deletions cut 6 bases from V and 4 bases from J, with 20 bases between. The CDR3 runs to 16 residues.

The chain recombines TRBV6-1 with TRBJ2-1; 9 nucleotides line up with TRBD2. Per the germline V gene, CDR1 is MNHNS and CDR2 is SASEGT. Trimming at V came to 5 bases and at J to 12 bases, leaving 14 bases not matched to a gene. This CDR3 spans 15 amino acids. CDR3 sequence reads: CASSKAGGPYNLQFF. In DNA, the CDR3 is TGTGCCAGCAGTAAGGCGGGGGGGCCTTACAATTTGCAGTTCTTC.

This clonotype has only a few counts. The chain employs TRBV4-3 and TRBJ2-1, with TRBD1 matching 7 bases. With V trimmed by 1 base and J by 2 bases, 8 bases remained unmatched. CDR3 size: 17 residues. CDR1 is LGHNA, CDR2 YSLEER, per germline. The CDR3 spells CASSQVLHRGPYNEQFF. Written as DNA, the CDR3 is TGCGCCAGCAGCCAAGTTCTCCACAGGGGCCCCTACAATGAGCAGTTCTTC.

This clonotype was seen more than once but under ten times. The chain recombines TRBV27 with TRBJ1-1; the D gene is possibly TRBD1 (5 bases). With 3 bases removed from V and 6 bases from J, the gap between germline ends came to 14 bases. Per germline, CDR1 MNHEY and CDR2 SMNVEV (reference sequence). CDR3 length: 14 amino acids. DNA for the CDR3: TGTGCCAGCAGTTTGGGGGGGGTGGTCTCTGAAGCTTTCTTT. Translated: CASSLGGVVSEAFF.

Ten or more counts support this clonotype. This chain connects TRBV12-3 or TRBV12-4 to TRBJ1-1; 7 bases align to TRBD1. The ends lost 1 base at V and 0 bases at J; junction bases unmatched: 8. This CDR3 spans 17 amino acids. The CDR3 sequence is CASSLGSTGVMNTEAFF. The CDR3, as DNA: TGTGCCAGCAGTTTAGGGTCTACAGGGGTGATGAACACTGAAGCTTTCTTT.

In this sample, this clonotype turned up many times. The chain uses TRBV19 and TRBJ1-2; D ambiguous. The CDR3 covers 16 residues. Per the germline V gene, CDR1 is LNHDA and CDR2 is SQIVND (reference sequence). Trimming removed 0 bases at V and 4 bases at J, with 15 bases between. CDR3 protein: CASSIELDGELYGYTF. For the CDR3, the DNA is TGTGCCAGTAGTATAGAATTGGACGGGGAACTCTATGGCTACACCTTC.

V is TRBV6-5 and J is TRBJ1-4, with D possibly TRBD1 on 6 matching bases. The CDR3 spans 15 residues. Trimming pared 5 bases from V and 8 bases from J, leaving 18 bases between. From germline, CDR1 is MNHEY and CDR2 SVGAGI. DNA of the CDR3: TGTGCCAGCAGTGCCCGGGACACGGGGAGGGAAAAACTGTTTTTT. As protein: CASSARDTGREKLFF.

The J gene is TRBJ1-3, the V gene TRBV6-2 or TRBV6-3; a possible D gene is TRBD1 (6 bases). Trimming removed 7 bases from V and 0 bases from J, with 16 bases in between. The V gene's germline CDR1 is MNHEY and CDR2 SVGEGT. CDR3 length: 16 amino acids. The CDR3 nucleotides read TGTGCCAGCACGCCGTGGACAGTGATCTCTGGAAACACCATATATTTT. This encodes CASTPWTVISGNTIYF.

The chain links TRBV6-5 to TRBJ2-7, with D hard to call. With 4 bases removed from V and 3 bases from J, the gap between germline ends came to 10 bases. In germline, CDR1 is MNHEY, CDR2 SVGAGI. This CDR3 is 13 amino acids long. The CDR3 spells CASSLDVGYEQYV. The CDR3, as DNA: TGTGCCAGCAGTTTGGACGTCGGCTACGAGCAGTACGTC.

J is TRBJ2-1 and V is TRBV11-2; possibly TRBD1 for D (6 bases). The length of the CDR3 is 17 residues. CDR1 is SGHAT and CDR2 is FQNNGV in the germline V gene. Trimming cost V 5 bases and J 1 base, with 18 bases left between them. CDR3 sequence (DNA): TGTGCCAGCAGCCCCTTCCGACAGGTTGCATCCTACAATGAGCAGTTCTTC. Amino acid sequence: CASSPFRQVASYNEQFF.

The gene calls are TRBV6-5 and TRBJ1-5; 10 bases are shared with TRBD1. The CDR3 loop spans 13 amino acids. Trimming removed 4 bases from V and 9 bases from J; junction bases left unmatched: 3. Germline loops: CDR1 MNHEY, CDR2 SVGAGI. Here the CDR3 reads CASSSGQGSPQHF. DNA of the CDR3: TGTGCCAGCAGTTCGGGACAGGGGTCGCCCCAGCATTTT.

In this sample, this clonotype turned up many times. The J gene is TRBJ1-6, the V gene TRBV7-8; D is undetermined. V was clipped by 7 bases and J by 7 bases, with 17 bases between them. The CDR3 covers 15 residues. Per germline, CDR1 SGHVS and CDR2 FQNEAQ. CDR3 DNA: TGTGCCAGCACCCTTGCGGACTTCTCCAATTCACCCCTCCACTTT. Its protein is CASTLADFSNSPLHF. Full variable domain (remainder filled in from reference TRBV7-8 and TRBJ1-6): GAGVSQSPRYKVAKRGQDVALRCDPISGHVSLFWYQQALGQGPEFLTYFQNEAQLDKSGLPSDRFFAERPEGSVSTLKIQRTQQEDSAVYLCASTLADFSNSPLHFGNGTRLTVT.

CDR3 in amino acids: CATSDLGADTGELFF. The DNA for the CDR3 is TGTGCCACCAGTGATCTCGGAGCAGACACCGGGGAGCTGTTTTTT. The chain recombines TRBV24-1 with TRBJ2-2, with D unclear. The CDR3 covers 15 residues. Germline assignment: CDR1 KGHDR and CDR2 SFDVKD. Trimming shortened V by 3 bases and J by 3 bases, and 10 bases separated the two germline ends.

As concerns this clonotype: Compared with germline, one end of the junction differs, possibly owing to a read error. The chain has TRBV7-6 and TRBJ2-7; maybe TRBD2 (6 bases). This CDR3 region has 15 residues. Germline V lookup: CDR1 SGHVS, CDR2 FNYEAQ. Here the CDR3 DNA reads TGTGCTAGCAGCTCGGGGCGGAGGGGTTCCCACGAGCAGTACTTC. Protein product: CASSSGRRGSHEQYF.

This clonotype was seen a single time. A read error is likely, as this CDR3 ends without the conserved phenylalanine or tryptophan. This chain joins TRBV7-2 and TRBJ2-3; D is perhaps TRBD2 (6 bases). Deletions cut 4 bases from V and 5 bases from J, with 25 bases between. Germline-derived CDR1 and CDR2 are SGHTA and FQGNSA. This CDR3 contains 18 residues. The CDR3 DNA sequence: TGTGCCAGCAGCTCATTTCTGGGGCGGGGACGGAGGGGAGATACGCAGTATTAT. The encoded protein is CASSSFLGRGRRGDTQYY.

This clonotype was seen more than once but under ten times. The chain has TRBV7-8 and TRBJ1-1; no clear D gene. V lost 3 bases to trimming and J lost 3 bases, with 14 bases between them. Germline lookup yields CDR1 SGHVS and CDR2 FQNEAQ. The CDR3 contains 15 residues. The CDR3 region is CASSFFEKDYTEAFF. In nucleotides, the CDR3 is TGTGCCAGCAGCTTCTTCGAAAAAGATTACACTGAAGCTTTCTTT.

This clonotype has a handful of counts. The CDR3, as DNA: TGTGCCAGCAGTCCCCAGCGCAGGGGCGAGCAGTACTTC. It encodes CASSPQRRGEQYF. The chain links TRBV27 to TRBJ2-7; the D gene is possibly TRBD1 (6 bases). There are 13 residues in the CDR3. Germline assignment: CDR1 MNHEY and CDR2 SMNVEV (reference sequence). V gave up 5 bases and J gave up 6 bases, with 14 bases separating them.

The rearrangement links TRBV5-5 to TRBJ1-2, with a weak D call TRBD1 (6 bases). Germline CDR1 reads SGHKS; CDR2 reads YYEKEE (reference sequence). CDR3 length: 14 residues. Trimming cost V 4 bases and J 2 bases, with 12 bases left between them. The CDR3 coding sequence is TGTGCCAGCAGCCCAGGGGCGCCAAACTATGGCTACACCTTC. Translated, it gives CASSPGAPNYGYTF.

The V gene is TRBV18, the J gene TRBJ1-5, with D maybe TRBD1 (6 bases). The CDR3 consists of 15 residues. The V gene's germline CDR1 is KGHSH and CDR2 LQKENI. Trimming took off 4 bases at V and 6 bases at J, with 16 bases between the two ends. CDR3 in DNA: TGTGCCAGCTCACTTTCGACAGGCGAGGCTCAGCCCCAGCATTTT. Encoded protein: CASSLSTGEAQPQHF.

About this clonotype: A read error may be the cause here, since a much bigger clone is one base away. This chain connects TRBV7-2 to TRBJ2-4; 8 bases align to TRBD1. Germline values: CDR1 SGHTA, CDR2 FQGNSA. The length of the CDR3 is 16 residues. For the CDR3, the DNA is TGTGCCAACAGCTTCGGGTCAGGGGGCGCCAAAAACATTCAGTACTTC. Translating gives CANSFGSGGAKNIQYF.

The chain carries TRBV7-9 and TRBJ1-2, with 9 bases fitting TRBD1. Losses at the gene ends were 3 bases for V and 4 bases for J; bases not matched to a gene: 9. The CDR3 has 16 residues. Germline lookup yields CDR1 SEHNR and CDR2 FQNEAQ (reference sequence). For the CDR3, the DNA is TGTGCCAGCAGCTTGGCCATTAGGGACAGGGTCTATGGCTACACCTTC. Translated: CASSLAIRDRVYGYTF.

This clonotype was observed a few times. This sequence joins TRBV6-6 and TRBJ2-5, with 11 positions matching TRBD2. The ends lost 0 bases at V and 8 bases at J; junction bases unmatched: 2. This CDR3 comprises 14 residues. CDR1 is MNHNY, CDR2 SVGAGI, per germline (reference sequence). CDR3 protein: CASSYSSGGATQYF. In DNA, the CDR3 is TGTGCCAGCAGTTACTCTAGCGGGGGGGCCACCCAGTACTTC.

The chain recombines TRBV6-2 or TRBV6-3 with TRBJ1-1; D remains unclear. The germline V gene has CDR1 MNHEY and CDR2 SVGEGT. The V gene lost 6 bases and the J gene lost 7 bases, with 18 bases spanning the gap. This CDR3 region has 14 residues. CDR3 residues: CASSLDLREYEAFF. DNA for the CDR3: TGTGCCAGCAGCTTGGACCTCCGGGAGTATGAAGCTTTCTTT.

The V and J genes are TRBV5-1 and TRBJ2-7, with a weak D call TRBD2 (5 bases). This CDR3 is 13 amino acids long. Germline lookup yields CDR1 SGHRS and CDR2 YFSETQ. The ends were cut back, 5 bases at V and 4 bases at J, with 13 bases in the middle. The CDR3 DNA reads TGCGCCAGCAGTTCGTTGAGCGGATACGAGCAGTACGTC. It specifies CASSSLSGYEQYV.

The J gene is TRBJ2-5, the V gene TRBV6-2 or TRBV6-3; D may be TRBD1 (6 bases). Germline CDR1 and CDR2: MNHEY and SVGEGT. This CDR3 contains 15 residues. V gave up 6 bases and J gave up 4 bases, with 18 bases separating them. The DNA of the CDR3 is TGTGCCAGCAGCCGGAGCCAGGGGATGGGAGAGACCCAGTACTTC. Translating it yields CASSRSQGMGETQYF.

This clonotype was counted ten times or more. The chain has TRBV7-6 and TRBJ1-5; a weak D match, TRBD1 (5 bases). Germline CDR1 reads SGHVS; CDR2 reads FNYEAQ. This CDR3 region has 14 residues. Trimming removed 1 base at V and 5 bases at J, with 9 bases between. CDR3 loop: CASSLGGRDQPQHF. The CDR3 DNA sequence: TGTGCCAGCAGCTTAGGGGGCAGAGATCAGCCCCAGCATTTT.

This clonotype was counted many times. The V and J genes are TRBV10-2 and TRBJ2-7; no definite D call. Germline V lookup: CDR1 WSHSY, CDR2 SAAADI. This CDR3 contains 13 residues. V was cut by 9 bases and J by 1 base, with 13 bases left in between. The CDR3 here is CASRGMESYEQYF. In DNA, the CDR3 is TGCGCCAGTCGTGGAATGGAATCCTACGAGCAGTACTTC.